This TCR beta chain was obtained from a study of cytomegalovirus exposure and HLA in healthy donors. Vbeta (60) and Jbeta (13) primers were used in the PCR. Profiled with immunoSEQ multiplex PCR; TCRdb holds only in-frame clones, not every one. The data contain approximately 80,000 clones, 55% to 65% of them singletons. Of note for this clone: Its antigen is unknown.

Findings and limits, study-wide: An analysis was carried out at a later point. It showed that HLA-associated TCR beta chains were more clonally expanded than equally common non-associated chains. The analysis excluded some indistinguishable V segments, including TRBV6-2 and TRBV6-3.

Per germline, CDR1 LNHNV and CDR2 YYDKDF (reference sequence). J lost 4 bases, V lost 7 bases, and 2 bases had no gene match. The CDR3 length is 12 residues. The gene calls are TRBV15 and TRBJ1-1; TRBD1 agrees at 8 bases. This TCR derives from a middle-aged woman in good health and CMV-seropositive. Sequenced sample: PBMCs. DNA for the CDR3: TGTGCCACCAAGGGACAGGCCACTGAAGCTTTCTTT. Protein product: CATKGQATEAFF.